This TCR beta chain was sequenced during a study of cytomegalovirus exposure and HLA in healthy donors. Study-level information: An earlier analysis identified approximately 110 million unique TCR beta sequences in 150 million to 200 million T cells.

In germline, CDR1 is SGHNT, CDR2 YENEEA. V was cut by 6 bases and J by 3 bases, with 12 bases left in between. The CDR3 runs 13 residues. Whole-study results and caveats: An analysis was carried out at a later point. It showed that HLA-associated TCR beta chains were more clonally expanded than equally common non-associated chains. Donor immune exposure was known only as CMV serostatus.

A note on this clone: Its matching antigen is unknown.

PCR used 60 Vbeta primers and 13 Jbeta primers. Authors' processing steps: In a later analysis, about 12 million of tens of millions of unique beta chains occurred in at least two donors. The assay was immunoSEQ multiplex PCR, and TCRdb's table has in-frame clones only and misses some. V and J calls and clone size follow that table, whereas D and trimming were derived from the DNA. The sample records about 95,000 clones, about 70% being singletons. Sequenced: PBMCs. The sequence came from a man aged 55 to 70 in good health and CMV-seronegative. The J gene is TRBJ2-7, the V gene TRBV11-3; D might be TRBD1 (6 bases). CDR3 in amino acids: CASSRNRDYEQYF. The CDR3 DNA sequence: TGTGCCAGCAGTCGAAACAGGGACTACGAGCAGTACTTC.